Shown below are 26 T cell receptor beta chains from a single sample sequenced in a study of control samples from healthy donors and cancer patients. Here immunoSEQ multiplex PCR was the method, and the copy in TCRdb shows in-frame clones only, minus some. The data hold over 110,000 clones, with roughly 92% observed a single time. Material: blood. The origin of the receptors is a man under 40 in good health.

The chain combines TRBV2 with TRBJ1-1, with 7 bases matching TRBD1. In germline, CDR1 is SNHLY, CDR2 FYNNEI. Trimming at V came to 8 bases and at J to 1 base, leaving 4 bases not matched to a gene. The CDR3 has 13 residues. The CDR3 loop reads CASSGGSNTEAFF. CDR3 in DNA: TGTGCCAGCTCAGGGGGATCGAACACTGAAGCTTTCTTT.

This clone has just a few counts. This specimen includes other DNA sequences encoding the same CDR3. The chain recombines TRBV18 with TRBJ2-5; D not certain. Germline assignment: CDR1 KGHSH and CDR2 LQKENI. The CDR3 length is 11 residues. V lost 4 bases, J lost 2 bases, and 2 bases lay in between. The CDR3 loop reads CASSRQETQYF. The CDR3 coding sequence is TGTGCCAGCTCACGACAAGAGACCCAGTACTTC. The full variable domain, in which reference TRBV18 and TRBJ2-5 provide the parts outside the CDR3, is NAGVMQNPRHLVRRRGQEARLRCSPMKGHSHVYWYRQLPEEGLKFMVYLQKENIIDESGMPKERFSAEFPKEGPSILRIQQVVRGDSAAYFCASSRQETQYFGPGTRLLVL.

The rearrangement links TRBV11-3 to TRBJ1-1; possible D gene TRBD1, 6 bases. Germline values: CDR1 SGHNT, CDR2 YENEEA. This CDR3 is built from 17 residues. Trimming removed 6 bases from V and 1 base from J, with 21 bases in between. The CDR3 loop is CASRKSGTSAGNTEAFF. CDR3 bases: TGTGCCAGCAGAAAATCCGGGACATCCGCCGGGAACACTGAAGCTTTCTTT.

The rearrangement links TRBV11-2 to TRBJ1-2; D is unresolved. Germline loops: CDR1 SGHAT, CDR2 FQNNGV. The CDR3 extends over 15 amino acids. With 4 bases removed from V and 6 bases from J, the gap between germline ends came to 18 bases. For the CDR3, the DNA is TGTGCCAGCAGCTATCAGATTGAGGATACCAATGGCTACACCTTC. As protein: CASSYQIEDTNGYTF.

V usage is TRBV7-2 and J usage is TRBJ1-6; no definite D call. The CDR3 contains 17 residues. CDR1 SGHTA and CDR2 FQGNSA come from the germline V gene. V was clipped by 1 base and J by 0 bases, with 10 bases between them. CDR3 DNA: TGTGCCAGCAGCTTAGTGGCGAGAGGCTCCTATAATTCACCCCTCCACTTT. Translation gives CASSLVARGSYNSPLHF.

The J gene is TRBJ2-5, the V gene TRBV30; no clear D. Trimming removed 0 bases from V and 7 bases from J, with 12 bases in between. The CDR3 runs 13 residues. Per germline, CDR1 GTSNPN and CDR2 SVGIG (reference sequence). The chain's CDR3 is CAWSVNPVTTQYF. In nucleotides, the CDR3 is TGTGCCTGGAGTGTGAACCCTGTGACGACCCAGTACTTC.

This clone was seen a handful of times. In nucleotides, the CDR3 is TGTGCCTGGAATTACTATGGCTACACCTTC. It is translated as CAWNYYGYTF. V gene TRBV30 combines with J gene TRBJ1-2; D ambiguous. The ends were cut back, 4 bases at V and 3 bases at J, with 3 bases in the middle. The CDR3 totals 10 residues. CDR1 is GTSNPN and CDR2 is SVGIG in the germline V gene (reference sequence).

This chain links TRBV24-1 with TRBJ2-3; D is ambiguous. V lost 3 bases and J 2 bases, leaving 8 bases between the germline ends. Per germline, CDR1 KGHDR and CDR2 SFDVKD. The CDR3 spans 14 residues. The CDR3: CATSDPLYTDTQYF. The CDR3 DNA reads TGTGCCACCAGTGATCCGTTATACACAGATACGCAGTATTTT.

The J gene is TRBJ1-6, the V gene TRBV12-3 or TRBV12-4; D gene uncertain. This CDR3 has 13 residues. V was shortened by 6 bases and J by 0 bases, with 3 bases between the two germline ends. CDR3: CASRRSYNSPLHF. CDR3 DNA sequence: TGTGCCAGCAGGCGCTCCTATAATTCACCCCTCCACTTT.

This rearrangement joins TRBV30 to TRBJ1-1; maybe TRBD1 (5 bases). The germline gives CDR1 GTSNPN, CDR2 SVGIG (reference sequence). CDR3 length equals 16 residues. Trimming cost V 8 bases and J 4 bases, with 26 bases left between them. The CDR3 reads CAAKLLNRGRLTEAFF. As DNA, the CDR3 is TGTGCCGCCAAACTATTGAATAGGGGCCGTCTCACTGAAGCTTTCTTT.

The CDR3 DNA reads TGTGCCAGCAGTTATAGGGGAGGCCCCTACGAGCAGTACTTC. The encoded protein is CASSYRGGPYEQYF. V gene TRBV6-5 combines with J gene TRBJ2-7, with D perhaps matching TRBD2 (6 bases). Trimming took off 3 bases at V and 2 bases at J, with 11 bases between the two ends. Per the germline V gene, CDR1 is MNHEY and CDR2 is SVGAGI. There are 14 residues in the CDR3.

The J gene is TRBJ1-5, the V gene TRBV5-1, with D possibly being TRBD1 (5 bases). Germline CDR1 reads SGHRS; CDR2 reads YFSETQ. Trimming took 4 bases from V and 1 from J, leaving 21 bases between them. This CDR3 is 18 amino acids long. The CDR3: CASSPGTEGLLSNQPQHF. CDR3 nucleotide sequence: TGCGCCAGCAGCCCAGGGACGGAAGGTCTATTGAGCAATCAGCCCCAGCATTTT.

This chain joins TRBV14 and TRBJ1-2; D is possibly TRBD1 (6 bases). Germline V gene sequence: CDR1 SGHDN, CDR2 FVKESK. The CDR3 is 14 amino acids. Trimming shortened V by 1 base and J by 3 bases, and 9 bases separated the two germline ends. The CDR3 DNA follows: TGTGCCAGCAGCCAAGGGCGACAGGACTATGGCTACACCTTC. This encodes CASSQGRQDYGYTF.

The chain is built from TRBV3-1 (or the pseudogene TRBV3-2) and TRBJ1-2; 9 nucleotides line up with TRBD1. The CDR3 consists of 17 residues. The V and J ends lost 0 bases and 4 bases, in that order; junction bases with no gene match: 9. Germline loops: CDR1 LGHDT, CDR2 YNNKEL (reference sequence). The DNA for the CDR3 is TGTGCCAGCAGCCAAGAGTCCCGGGACAGGGTGGGCTATGGCTACACCTTC. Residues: CASSQESRDRVGYGYTF.

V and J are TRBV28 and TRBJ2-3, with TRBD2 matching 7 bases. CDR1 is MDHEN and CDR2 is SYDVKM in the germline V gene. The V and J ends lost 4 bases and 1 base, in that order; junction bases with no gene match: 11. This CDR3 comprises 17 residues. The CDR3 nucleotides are TGTGCCAGCAGTTCAGAAAAAGCGGGGCGTCGCACAGATACGCAGTATTTT. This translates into CASSSEKAGRRTDTQYF.

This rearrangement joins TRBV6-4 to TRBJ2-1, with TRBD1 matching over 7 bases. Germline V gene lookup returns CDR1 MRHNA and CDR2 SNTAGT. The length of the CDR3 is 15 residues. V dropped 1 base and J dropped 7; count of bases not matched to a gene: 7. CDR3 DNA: TGTGCCAGCAGTGACTTCTCCGGGACAGAAAATGAGCAGTTCTTC. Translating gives CASSDFSGTENEQFF.

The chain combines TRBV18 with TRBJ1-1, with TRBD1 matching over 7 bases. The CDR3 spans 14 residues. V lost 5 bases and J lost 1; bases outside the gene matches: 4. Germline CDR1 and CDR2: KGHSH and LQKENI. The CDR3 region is CASSTRQGNTEAFF. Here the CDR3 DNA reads TGTGCCAGCTCAACAAGACAGGGGAACACTGAAGCTTTCTTT.

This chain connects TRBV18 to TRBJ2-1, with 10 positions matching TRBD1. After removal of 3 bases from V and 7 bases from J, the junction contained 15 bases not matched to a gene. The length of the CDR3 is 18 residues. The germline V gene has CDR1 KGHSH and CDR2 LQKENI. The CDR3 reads CASSPYSLTGGYKNEQFF. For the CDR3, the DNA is TGTGCCAGCTCACCCTATTCTTTGACAGGGGGCTACAAAAATGAGCAGTTCTTC.

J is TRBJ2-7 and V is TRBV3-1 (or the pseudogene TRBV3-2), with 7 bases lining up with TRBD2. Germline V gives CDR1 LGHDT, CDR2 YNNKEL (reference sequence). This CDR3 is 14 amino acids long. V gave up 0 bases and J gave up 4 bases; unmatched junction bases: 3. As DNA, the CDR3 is TGTGCCAGCAGCCAAGATTCGGGAGGATACGAGCAGTACTTC. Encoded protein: CASSQDSGGYEQYF.

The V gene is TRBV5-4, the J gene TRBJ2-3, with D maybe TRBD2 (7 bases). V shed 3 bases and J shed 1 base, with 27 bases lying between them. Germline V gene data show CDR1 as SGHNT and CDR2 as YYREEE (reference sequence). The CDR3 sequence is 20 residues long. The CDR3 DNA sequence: TGTGCCAGCAGCTCCCAGAGGGGGGGCGGACCGGGACCCGGCACAGATACGCAGTATTTT. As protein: CASSSQRGGGPGPGTDTQYF.

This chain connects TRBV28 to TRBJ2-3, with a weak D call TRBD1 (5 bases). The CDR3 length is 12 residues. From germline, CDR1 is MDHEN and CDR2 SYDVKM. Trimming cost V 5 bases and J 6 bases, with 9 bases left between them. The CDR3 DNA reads TGTGCCAGCAGTCTAAACAGGGATACGCAGTATTTT. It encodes CASSLNRDTQYF.

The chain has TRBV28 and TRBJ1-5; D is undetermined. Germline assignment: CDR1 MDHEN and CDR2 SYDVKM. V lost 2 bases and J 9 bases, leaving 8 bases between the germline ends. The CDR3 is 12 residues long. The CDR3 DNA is TGTGCCAGCAGTTTACCCGCTCCGCCCCAGCATTTT. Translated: CASSLPAPPQHF.

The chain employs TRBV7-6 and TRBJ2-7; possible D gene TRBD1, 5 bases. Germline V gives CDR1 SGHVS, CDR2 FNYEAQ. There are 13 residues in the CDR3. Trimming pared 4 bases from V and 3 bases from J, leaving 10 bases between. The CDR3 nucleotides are TGTGCCAGCAGCTCGGACACCCGCTACGAGCAGTACTTC. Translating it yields CASSSDTRYEQYF.

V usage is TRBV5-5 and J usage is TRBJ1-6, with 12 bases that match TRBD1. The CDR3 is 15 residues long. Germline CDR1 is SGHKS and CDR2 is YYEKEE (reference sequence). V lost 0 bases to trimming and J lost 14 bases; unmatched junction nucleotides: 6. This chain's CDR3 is CASSLAGTGGSALHF. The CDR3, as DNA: TGTGCCAGCAGCTTGGCCGGGACAGGGGGCTCGGCCCTCCACTTT.

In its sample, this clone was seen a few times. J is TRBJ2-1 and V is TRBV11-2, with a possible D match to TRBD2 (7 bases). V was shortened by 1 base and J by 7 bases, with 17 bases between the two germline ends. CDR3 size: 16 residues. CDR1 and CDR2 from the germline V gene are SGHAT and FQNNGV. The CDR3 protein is CASSLGRRGQSNEQFF. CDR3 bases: TGTGCCAGCAGCTTAGGTAGGCGGGGGCAGTCAAATGAGCAGTTCTTC.

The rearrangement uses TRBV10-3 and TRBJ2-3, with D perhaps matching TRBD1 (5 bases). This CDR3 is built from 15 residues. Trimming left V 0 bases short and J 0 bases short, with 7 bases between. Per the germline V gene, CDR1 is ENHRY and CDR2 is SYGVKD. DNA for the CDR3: TGTGCCATCAGTGAGTCGACAGCTAGCACAGATACGCAGTATTTT. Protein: CAISESTASTDTQYF.